These 32 T cell receptor beta chains share one sample of origin, sequenced in a study of somatic mutations in cytotoxic T cells in rheumatoid arthritis. Some clones are missing from TCRdb's copy, which holds only in-frame ones; the method was immunoSEQ multiplex PCR. The sample carries some 35,000 clones, approximately 84% recorded once. Sample: CD8+ T cells sorted from blood. Every receptor here comes from a man aged 35 to 55 in good health.

The chain joins TRBV6-5 to TRBJ2-1; D gene unclear. Trimming removed 2 bases from V and 5 bases from J, with 10 bases in between. The CDR3 is 14 residues long. Germline assignment: CDR1 MNHEY and CDR2 SVGAGI. The CDR3 DNA reads TGTGCCAGCAGTTACCCCTGGCCTCACAATGAGCAGTTCTTC. Translated, it gives CASSYPWPHNEQFF.

The V and J genes are TRBV30 and TRBJ2-3; D is unresolved. CDR1 is GTSNPN, CDR2 SVGIG, per germline (reference sequence). CDR3 length equals 11 residues. The V and J ends lost 4 bases and 4 bases respectively, with 6 bases between them. The CDR3: CAWTFSDTQYF. CDR3 DNA: TGTGCCTGGACATTCTCAGATACGCAGTATTTT.

The CDR3 region is CASSLTGQGEAFF. For the CDR3, the DNA is TGTGCCAGCAGCTTAACGGGACAGGGGGAAGCTTTCTTT. This rearrangement joins TRBV5-4 to TRBJ1-1; TRBD1 matches 10 bases. The CDR3 is made up of 13 amino acids. Germline assignment: CDR1 SGHNT and CDR2 YYREEE (reference sequence). Trimming removed 2 bases from V and 8 bases from J; junction bases left unmatched: 3. The full variable domain, completed using reference TRBV5-4 and TRBJ1-1, is ETGVTQSPTHLIKTRGQQVTLRCSSQSGHNTVSWYQQALGQGPQFIFQYYREEENGRGNFPPRFSGLQFPNYSSELNVNALELDDSALYLCASSLTGQGEAFFGQGTRLTVV.

Concerning this clone itself: Other DNA sequences in this sample translate to the same CDR3. The chain recombines TRBV27 with TRBJ1-1; D possibly corresponds to TRBD1 (5 bases). Germline assignment: CDR1 MNHEY and CDR2 SMNVEV (reference sequence). V was pared by 3 bases and J by 1 base, with 9 bases between. CDR3 length equals 14 residues. This chain's CDR3 is CASSLAQGNTEAFF. CDR3 bases: TGTGCCAGCAGTTTGGCCCAGGGGAACACTGAAGCTTTCTTT.

This clone appeared a single time. The chain carries TRBV7-9 and TRBJ2-2; D is possibly TRBD1 (6 bases). Deletions cut 1 base from V and 7 bases from J, with 13 bases between. The CDR3 is 15 residues long. Germline V gene data show CDR1 as SEHNR and CDR2 as FQNEAQ (reference sequence). Here the CDR3 reads CASSLVQGANGELFF. The CDR3 DNA follows: TGTGCCAGCAGCTTAGTACAGGGCGCGAACGGGGAGCTGTTTTTT.

This clone was seen a few times. The chain joins TRBV7-9 to TRBJ2-1, with D hard to call. The CDR3 covers 12 residues. Germline V CDR1 and CDR2: SEHNR, FQNEAQ (reference sequence). The germline V and J ends were trimmed by 1 base and 4 bases, with 2 bases remaining between them. The DNA for the CDR3 is TGTGCCAGCAGCTTAGGATACAATGAGCAGTTCTTC. Amino acid sequence: CASSLGYNEQFF.

The rearrangement links TRBV27 to TRBJ2-7, with a weak D call TRBD2 (5 bases). Germline-derived CDR1 and CDR2 are MNHEY and SMNVEV (reference sequence). There are 14 residues in the CDR3. Trimming took off 7 bases at V and 4 bases at J, with 17 bases between the two ends. CDR3: CASTDLRERYEQYF. The DNA of the CDR3 is TGTGCCAGCACCGACCTCCGGGAACGGTACGAGCAGTACTTC.

This chain uses TRBV30 with TRBJ1-1, with D uncertain. This CDR3 spans 12 amino acids. V was trimmed by 5 bases and J by 8 bases, leaving 15 bases between them. The V gene's germline CDR1 is GTSNPN and CDR2 SVGIG (reference sequence). The CDR3 reads CAWQARVLEAFF. The CDR3 bases are TGTGCCTGGCAGGCTCGGGTTTTGGAAGCTTTCTTT.

This clone has just one count. The chain employs TRBV6-1 and TRBJ2-7; 7 bases match TRBD1. The germline CDR1 and CDR2 sequences are MNHNS and SASEGT. V was pared by 7 bases and J by 2 bases, with 8 bases of the junction left unmatched. CDR3 length: 14 residues. The CDR3 loop is CASTPGQATYEQYF. CDR3 nucleotides: TGTGCCAGCACTCCCGGACAGGCTACCTACGAGCAGTACTTC.

The chain couples TRBV28 to TRBJ2-5; weak D call: TRBD1 (6 bases). Trimming left V 5 bases short and J 4 bases short, with 17 bases between. The germline CDR1 and CDR2 sequences are MDHEN and SYDVKM. There are 15 residues in the CDR3. CDR3 amino acids: CASSPPRVGGETQYF. In nucleotides, the CDR3 is TGTGCCAGCAGTCCACCTCGAGTAGGGGGAGAGACCCAGTACTTC. The variable domain in full, completed from reference TRBV28 and TRBJ2-5, reads DVKVTQSSRYLVKRTGEKVFLECVQDMDHENMFWYRQDPGLGLRLIYFSYDVKMKEKGDIPEGYSVSREKKERFSLILESASTNQTSMYLCASSPPRVGGETQYFGPGTRLLVL.

This chain joins TRBV27 and TRBJ2-1; TRBD1 agrees at 8 bases. This CDR3 has 16 residues. Looked up from germline, CDR1 is MNHEY and CDR2 is SMNVEV (reference sequence). J gave up 5 bases and V 5 bases, and 11 bases lay outside the gene matches. The CDR3 loop is CASSQLPGQDNNEQFF. For the CDR3, the DNA is TGTGCCAGCAGTCAACTACCGGGACAGGATAACAATGAGCAGTTCTTC.

V usage is TRBV9 and J usage is TRBJ2-7; 8 bases fit TRBD2. After removal of 1 base from V and 3 bases from J, the junction contained 0 bases not matched to a gene. The CDR3 length is 13 residues. Germline CDR1 and CDR2: SGDLS and YYNGEE. CDR3 coding DNA: TGTGCCAGCAGCGTAACTAGCGGCTACGAGCAGTACTTC. Protein product: CASSVTSGYEQYF. The full variable domain, completed using reference TRBV9 and TRBJ2-7, is DSGVTQTPKHLITATGQRVTLRCSPRSGDLSVYWYQQSLDQGLQFLIQYYNGEERAKGNILERFSAQQFPDLHSELNLSSLELGDSALYFCASSVTSGYEQYFGPGTRLTVT.

The rearrangement joins TRBV11-2 to TRBJ2-5; either TRBD1 or TRBD2 may fit D (5 bases each). This CDR3 has 14 residues. Looked up from germline, CDR1 is SGHAT and CDR2 is FQNNGV. V shed 4 bases and J shed 5 bases, with 14 bases lying between them. Here the CDR3 reads CASSSPIGEETQYF. The CDR3 DNA reads as TGTGCCAGCAGCTCCCCTATAGGGGAGGAGACCCAGTACTTC. Looking up the rest from reference TRBV11-2 and TRBJ2-5 gives the full variable domain: EAGVAQSPRYKIIEKRQSVAFWCNPISGHATLYWYQQILGQGPKLLIQFQNNGVVDDSQLPKDRFSAERLKGVDSTLKIQPAKLEDSAVYLCASSSPIGEETQYFGPGTRLLVL.

The chain combines TRBV10-3 with TRBJ2-5, with unresolved D. The V and J ends lost 1 base and 2 bases respectively, with 14 bases between them. The CDR3 totals 16 residues. Germline V lookup: CDR1 ENHRY, CDR2 SYGVKD. Here the CDR3 reads CAISEYTEAPQETQYF. The CDR3 bases are TGTGCCATCAGTGAGTATACGGAAGCTCCACAAGAGACCCAGTACTTC.

V is TRBV19 and J is TRBJ2-7; 7 nucleotides line up with TRBD1. J gave up 2 bases and V 5 bases, and 6 bases lay outside the gene matches. CDR1 and CDR2 (germline): LNHDA, SQIVND (reference sequence). The CDR3 contains 14 residues. The CDR3 bases are TGTGCCAGTAGTGGCCCGGGACAGACCTACGAGCAGTACTTC. Translation: CASSGPGQTYEQYF.

CDR3 DNA sequence: TGTGCCAGCACCCATTCTGGGGCCGCATCCTACGAGCAGTACTTC. It yields the protein CASTHSGAASYEQYF. The chain couples TRBV27 to TRBJ2-7; TRBD1 might be the D (5 bases). Germline CDR1 MNHEY, CDR2 SMNVEV (reference sequence). V shed 7 bases and J shed 1 base, with 17 bases lying between them. The CDR3 consists of 15 residues.

The V gene is TRBV28, the J gene TRBJ2-2; D call uncertain. The germline CDR1 and CDR2 sequences are MDHEN and SYDVKM. The CDR3 spans 15 residues. The V gene lost 11 bases and the J gene lost 5 bases, with 21 bases spanning the gap. The CDR3 DNA reads TGTGCCGCGTACGTCCAGCCTGGGATGACCGGGGAGCTGTTTTTT. It codes for CAAYVQPGMTGELFF.

This clone was found once. This rearrangement joins TRBV9 to TRBJ1-5; 10 bases fit TRBD1. The CDR3 contains 15 residues. Trimming at V came to 0 bases and at J to 6 bases, leaving 3 bases not matched to a gene. CDR1 and CDR2 from the germline V gene are SGDLS and YYNGEE. In nucleotides, the CDR3 is TGTGCCAGCAGCGTAGGAGGGGACAGGGGTCAGCCCCAGCATTTT. This sequence encodes CASSVGGDRGQPQHF.

The rearrangement joins TRBV30 to TRBJ2-2; perhaps TRBD2 as D (6 bases). CDR1 and CDR2 from the germline V gene are GTSNPN and SVGIG (reference sequence). The CDR3 sequence is 14 residues long. V lost 3 bases and J lost 5, with 13 bases in between. This chain's CDR3 is CAWRGLVTTGELFF. Here the CDR3 DNA reads TGTGCCTGGAGGGGACTCGTGACGACCGGGGAGCTGTTTTTT.

This clone was detected only a few times. The V gene is TRBV7-9, the J gene TRBJ1-2; possible D gene TRBD1, 5 bases. In germline, CDR1 is SEHNR, CDR2 FQNEAQ (reference sequence). V lost 1 base to trimming and J lost 2 bases, with 11 bases between them. This CDR3 contains 15 residues. CDR3 in amino acids: CASSLGDGGNYGYTF. Written as DNA, the CDR3 is TGTGCCAGCAGCTTAGGGGACGGCGGGAACTATGGCTACACCTTC.

This chain joins TRBV7-9 and TRBJ2-7; perhaps D is TRBD1 or TRBD2 (5 bases each). Germline V lookup: CDR1 SEHNR, CDR2 FQNEAQ (reference sequence). V was shortened by 8 bases and J by 7 bases, with 9 bases between the two germline ends. The CDR3 totals 10 residues. The CDR3 is CASREGEQYF. The CDR3 DNA follows: TGTGCCAGCCGCGAGGGGGAGCAGTACTTC.

The chain links TRBV4-1 to TRBJ2-1, with D perhaps matching TRBD2 (5 bases). Germline-derived CDR1 and CDR2 are MGHRA and YSYEKL. V was trimmed by 0 bases and J by 0 bases, leaving 18 bases between them. The CDR3 totals 19 residues. The CDR3 region is CASSQETLELGRSYNEQFF. CDR3 DNA sequence: TGCGCCAGCAGCCAAGAGACCCTCGAACTAGGGCGCTCCTACAATGAGCAGTTCTTC.

The chain uses TRBV7-8 and TRBJ1-4; 9 nucleotides align to TRBD1. This CDR3 is 16 amino acids long. The germline gives CDR1 SGHVS, CDR2 FQNEAQ. The V and J ends lost 2 bases and 3 bases, in that order; junction bases with no gene match: 4. CDR3 bases: TGTGCCAGCAGCTTACTTCGGACAGGGGCTAATGAAAAACTGTTTTTT. Its protein is CASSLLRTGANEKLFF.

The rearrangement uses TRBV11-3 and TRBJ2-7, with 10 bases aligning to TRBD1. The V segment lost 5 bases and the J segment 7 bases; nucleotides outside the gene matches: 14. Germline V lookup: CDR1 SGHNT, CDR2 YENEEA. This CDR3 spans 16 amino acids. Here the CDR3 reads CASSPDSGTGVREQYF. The CDR3 nucleotides read TGTGCCAGCAGCCCTGACTCTGGGACAGGGGTAAGGGAGCAGTACTTC.

The rearrangement joins TRBV28 to TRBJ1-2; TRBD1 is a possible D gene (5 bases). The ends were cut back, 1 base at V and 6 bases at J, with 18 bases in the middle. The length of the CDR3 is 16 residues. Germline-derived CDR1 and CDR2 are MDHEN and SYDVKM. The CDR3 nucleotides are TGTGCCAGCAGTTTATACGGGGGGTCTGGGGCTGATGGCTACACCTTC. Residues: CASSLYGGSGADGYTF.

The chain couples TRBV28 to TRBJ2-3, with a weak D call TRBD2 (6 bases). Looked up from germline, CDR1 is MDHEN and CDR2 is SYDVKM. V lost 3 bases and J lost 4, with 14 bases in between. The CDR3 covers 15 residues. The CDR3 region has the DNA TGTGCCAGCAGTTTCCGAGGGAGGATGCCAGATACGCAGTATTTT. Translation gives CASSFRGRMPDTQYF.

V and J are TRBV7-6 and TRBJ2-2; TRBD2 is a possible D gene (7 bases). Between the trimmed V and J ends, which lost 2 bases and 4 bases, there was a span of 11 bases. The CDR3 is 15 residues long. The germline V gene encodes CDR1 SGHVS and CDR2 FNYEAQ. Here the CDR3 reads CASSLKGGSTGELFF. The CDR3 coding sequence is TGTGCCAGCAGCTTAAAGGGGGGGAGCACCGGGGAGCTGTTTTTT.

The table lists this clone with a few counts. The chain is built from TRBV5-5 and TRBJ2-7; D perhaps matches TRBD2 (5 bases). The germline V gene encodes CDR1 SGHKS and CDR2 YYEKEE (reference sequence). V shed 4 bases and J shed 1 base, with 9 bases lying between them. This CDR3 comprises 13 residues. CDR3 nucleotide sequence: TGTGCCAGCAGCCGGGAACCATCCTACGAGCAGTACTTC. It is translated as CASSREPSYEQYF.

The chain combines TRBV28 with TRBJ2-7; 7 positions agree with TRBD1. J gave up 2 bases and V 6 bases, and 7 bases lay outside the gene matches. Germline V CDR1 and CDR2: MDHEN, SYDVKM. The CDR3 is 14 residues long. The CDR3 loop is CASRPGQLTYEQYF. CDR3 sequence (DNA): TGTGCCAGCAGGCCGGGACAGTTGACCTACGAGCAGTACTTC.

The genes are TRBV6-4 and TRBJ1-1; tentatively, D is TRBD1 (5 bases). Germline CDR1 and CDR2: MRHNA and SNTAGT. This CDR3 is 14 amino acids long. V was trimmed by 8 bases and J by 5 bases, leaving 18 bases between them. The CDR3 coding sequence is TGTGCCAGCGGCCGGGACGAGAGGAAAACTGAAGCTTTCTTT. It codes for CASGRDERKTEAFF.

CDR3 loop: CASSHPGPPYEQYF. The CDR3 DNA reads TGTGCCAGCAGCCACCCGGGACCGCCCTACGAGCAGTACTTC. The V and J genes are TRBV7-9 and TRBJ2-5, with D perhaps given as TRBD1 or TRBD2 (5 bases each). The DNA end lines up better with TRBJ2-7; the J call may be wrong. Germline V gives CDR1 SEHNR, CDR2 FQNEAQ (reference sequence). The CDR3 totals 14 residues.

The chain combines TRBV7-3 with TRBJ1-1; D is perhaps TRBD1 (5 bases). Trimming took off 7 bases at V and 0 bases at J, with 15 bases between the two ends. This CDR3 contains 15 residues. The germline V gene encodes CDR1 SGHTA and CDR2 FQGTGA. The CDR3 region is CASTPGPQMNTEAFF. CDR3 sequence (DNA): TGTGCCAGCACCCCGGGACCGCAGATGAACACTGAAGCTTTCTTT.